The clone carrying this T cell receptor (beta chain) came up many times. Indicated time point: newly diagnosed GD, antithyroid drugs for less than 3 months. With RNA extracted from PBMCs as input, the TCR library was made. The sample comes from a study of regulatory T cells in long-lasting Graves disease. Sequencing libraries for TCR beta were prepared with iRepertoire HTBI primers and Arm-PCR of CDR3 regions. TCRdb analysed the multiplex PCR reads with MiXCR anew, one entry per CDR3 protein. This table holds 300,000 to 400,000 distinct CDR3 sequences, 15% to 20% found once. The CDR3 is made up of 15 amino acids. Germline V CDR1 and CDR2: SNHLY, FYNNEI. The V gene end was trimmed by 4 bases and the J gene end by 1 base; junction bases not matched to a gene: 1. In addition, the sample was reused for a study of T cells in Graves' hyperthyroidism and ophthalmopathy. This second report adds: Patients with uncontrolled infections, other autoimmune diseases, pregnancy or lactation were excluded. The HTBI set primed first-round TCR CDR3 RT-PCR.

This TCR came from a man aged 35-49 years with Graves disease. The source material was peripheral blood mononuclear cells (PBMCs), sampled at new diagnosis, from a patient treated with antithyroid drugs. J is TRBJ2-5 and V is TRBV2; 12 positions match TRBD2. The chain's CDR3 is CASSVLAGGQETQYF. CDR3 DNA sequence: TGTGCCAGCAGTGTACTAGCGGGGGGCCAAGAGACCCAGTACTTC.